Shown below are 21 T cell receptor beta chains from a single sample sequenced in a study of cytomegalovirus exposure and HLA in healthy donors. The PCR employed 60 Vbeta primers together with 13 Jbeta primers. TCRdb keeps only in-frame clones here, not all; method: immunoSEQ multiplex PCR. The sample yields about 210,000 clones, around 76% seen once. Sequences were obtained from PBMCs. Receptors were obtained from a man aged 40-49 years in good health and CMV-seropositive.

The V gene is TRBV30, the J gene TRBJ2-1, with 9 bases matching TRBD2. This CDR3 is built from 14 residues. V trimming: 3 bases; J trimming: 6 bases; junction bases outside the gene matches: 6. Germline loops: CDR1 GTSNPN, CDR2 SVGIG (reference sequence). CDR3: CAWRASGRTNEQFF. The CDR3 DNA reads as TGTGCCTGGAGGGCCAGCGGGAGGACCAATGAGCAGTTCTTC.

This clone was counted between two and nine times. This rearrangement joins TRBV6-1 to TRBJ2-7, with 8 nucleotides matching TRBD1. The CDR3 loop spans 12 amino acids. V trimming: 6 bases; J trimming: 3 bases; junction bases outside the gene matches: 1. The germline V gene encodes CDR1 MNHNS and CDR2 SASEGT. The CDR3 sequence: CASRDRGYEQYF. The CDR3 DNA sequence: TGTGCCAGCAGAGACAGGGGCTACGAGCAGTACTTC.

The V gene is TRBV7-8, the J gene TRBJ2-1; 9 bases are a match to TRBD2. Germline CDR1 reads SGHVS; CDR2 reads FQNEAQ. This CDR3 comprises 18 residues. The trim removed 5 bases at V and 2 bases at J, leaving 13 bases unmatched. DNA of the CDR3: TGTGCCAGCAGCGACCCCCAGGGTAGCGGGAGCGCCTACAATGAGCAGTTCTTC. Translated: CASSDPQGSGSAYNEQFF.

The sample holds a few counts of this clone. V gene TRBV29-1 combines with J gene TRBJ2-5; perhaps TRBD2 as D (7 bases). This CDR3 has 14 residues. The germline V gene has CDR1 SQVTM and CDR2 ANQGSEA. The V gene lost 1 base and the J gene lost 5 bases, with 14 bases spanning the gap. The CDR3 coding sequence is TGCAGCGTTGAAGGGGGGGGGCTCGTGGAGACCCAGTACTTC. As protein: CSVEGGGLVETQYF.

This rearrangement joins TRBV18 to TRBJ2-7; weak D call: TRBD2 (6 bases). The CDR3 is 13 residues long. Trimming removed 3 bases from V and 6 bases from J, with 12 bases in between. Germline-derived CDR1 and CDR2 are KGHSH and LQKENI. Here the CDR3 reads CASSPATGSEQYV. The CDR3 DNA follows: TGTGCCAGCTCACCGGCTACCGGGAGCGAGCAGTACGTC.

The chain is built from TRBV27 and TRBJ2-5; D uncertain. The germline CDR1 and CDR2 sequences are MNHEY and SMNVEV (reference sequence). The CDR3 runs to 14 residues. V was pared by 6 bases and J by 0 bases, with 11 bases between. The CDR3: CASRLTSYQETQYF. In nucleotides, the CDR3 is TGTGCCAGCAGACTAACCTCGTACCAAGAGACCCAGTACTTC.

The table lists this clone with a few counts. The chain employs TRBV30 and TRBJ1-1; TRBD1 matches at 8 bases. V lost 2 bases and J lost 7; bases outside the gene matches: 9. Germline V gene lookup returns CDR1 GTSNPN and CDR2 SVGIG (reference sequence). There are 14 residues in the CDR3. The CDR3 spells CAWSYRGGVREAFF. CDR3 bases: TGTGCCTGGAGTTACAGGGGGGGGGTCCGTGAAGCTTTCTTT.

V gene TRBV7-6 combines with J gene TRBJ2-1; D not certain. Trimming cost V 4 bases and J 2 bases, with 18 bases left between them. CDR3 length: 17 amino acids. Germline lookup yields CDR1 SGHVS and CDR2 FNYEAQ. The CDR3 DNA is TGTGCCAGCAGCTCACGGGTGGAAGGTAGCCCCTACAATGAGCAGTTCTTC. Amino acids: CASSSRVEGSPYNEQFF.

This chain connects TRBV29-1 to TRBJ1-4, with 8 bases that match TRBD1. The ends lost 6 bases at V and 8 bases at J; junction bases unmatched: 8. The CDR3 extends over 13 amino acids. Looked up from germline, CDR1 is SQVTM and CDR2 is ANQGSEA. The CDR3 nucleotides are TGCAGCGTCTCCGACAGGGGTCTAGAAAAACTGTTTTTT. Amino acid sequence: CSVSDRGLEKLFF. Full variable domain (missing parts from reference TRBV29-1 and TRBJ1-4): SAVISQKPSRDICQRGTSLTIQCQVDSQVTMMFWYRQQPGQSLTLIATANQGSEATYESGFVIDKFPISRPNLTFSTLTVSNMSPEDSSIYLCSVSDRGLEKLFFGSGTQLSVL.

The genes are TRBV19 and TRBJ1-1; 7 bases are shared with TRBD1. The CDR3 totals 14 residues. With 4 bases clipped from V and 0 bases from J, the junction kept 2 bases outside the gene matches. Germline-derived CDR1 and CDR2 are LNHDA and SQIVND (reference sequence). The CDR3, as DNA: TGTGCCAGTAGTAGACAGGGTCTGAACACTGAAGCTTTCTTT. Translating it yields CASSRQGLNTEAFF. The whole variable domain, filled in from reference TRBV19 and TRBJ1-1, reads DGGITQSPKYLFRKEGQNVTLSCEQNLNHDAMYWYRQDPGQGLRLIYYSQIVNDFQKGDIAEGYSVSREKKESFPLTVTSAQKNPTAFYLCASSRQGLNTEAFFGQGTRLTVV.

The V and J genes are TRBV4-1 and TRBJ2-1, with 12 nucleotides matching TRBD2. The CDR3 is made up of 17 amino acids. Germline trimming cut 6 bases from V and 3 bases from J; bases unmatched to any gene: 9. Germline CDR1 is MGHRA and CDR2 is YSYEKL. The CDR3 region is CASSPAGLAGNYNEQFF. In DNA form, the CDR3 reads TGCGCCAGCAGTCCGGCCGGACTAGCGGGAAACTACAATGAGCAGTTCTTC.

The chain combines TRBV13 with TRBJ2-1; TRBD2 is a possible D gene (5 bases). Trimming pared 5 bases from V and 4 bases from J, leaving 15 bases between. The CDR3 has 15 residues. Germline values: CDR1 PRHDT, CDR2 FYEKMQ (reference sequence). DNA for the CDR3: TGTGCCAGCAGCCTGAACGACTACCTGTACAATGAGCAGTTCTTC. This translates into CASSLNDYLYNEQFF. The full variable domain, with the rest looked up from reference TRBV13 and TRBJ2-1, is AAGVIQSPRHLIKEKRETATLKCYPIPRHDTVYWYQQGPGQDPQFLISFYEKMQSDKGSIPDRFSAQQFSDYHSELNMSSLELGDSALYFCASSLNDYLYNEQFFGPGTRLTVL.

V gene TRBV7-6 combines with J gene TRBJ2-3, with TRBD2 matching 7 bases. CDR1 and CDR2 from the germline V gene are SGHVS and FNYEAQ. The J segment lost 0 bases and the V segment lost 4 bases, leaving 4 bases of the junction unmatched. The CDR3 has 15 residues. The CDR3 is CASSSNGGSTDTQYF. For the CDR3, the DNA is TGTGCCAGCAGCTCTAACGGGGGGAGCACAGATACGCAGTATTTT.

A few counts support this clone. V is TRBV6-4 and J is TRBJ1-2; a possible D gene is TRBD1 (6 bases). The CDR3 is 15 amino acids. V dropped 5 bases and J dropped 6 bases, with 19 bases sitting between them. Per the germline V gene, CDR1 is MRHNA and CDR2 is SNTAGT. The CDR3 DNA reads as TGTGCCAGCAGTCCGTCGGGGGGCCAAGGGGATGGCTACACCTTC. Protein sequence: CASSPSGGQGDGYTF.

The chain is built from TRBV14 and TRBJ1-5; tentative D call: TRBD1 (5 bases). The CDR3 consists of 16 residues. Looked up from germline, CDR1 is SGHDN and CDR2 is FVKESK. Trimming shortened V by 0 bases and J by 1 base, and 10 bases separated the two germline ends. The CDR3 DNA reads as TGTGCCAGCAGCCAAGATCCAGGGAACAGCAATCAGCCCCAGCATTTT. It codes for CASSQDPGNSNQPQHF.

The J gene is TRBJ2-2, the V gene TRBV5-4; 10 positions match TRBD2. The CDR3 has 18 amino acids. CDR1 SGHNT and CDR2 YYREEE come from the germline V gene (reference sequence). The ends lost 4 bases at V and 4 bases at J; junction bases unmatched: 13. The DNA of the CDR3 is TGTGCCAGCAGCCCAAGCGGGAGGGCCCCCCCGGGCACCGGGGAGCTGTTTTTT. It is translated as CASSPSGRAPPGTGELFF.

V is TRBV2 and J is TRBJ2-1; TRBD2 matches at 14 bases. Unmatched junction bases numbered 2, after V lost 6 bases and J lost 4 bases. Germline V lookup: CDR1 SNHLY, CDR2 FYNNEI. The CDR3 has 15 amino acids. The CDR3 here is CASSGLAGGYNEQFF. The DNA for the CDR3 is TGTGCCAGCAGCGGACTAGCGGGAGGTTACAATGAGCAGTTCTTC.

V gene TRBV11-2 combines with J gene TRBJ2-1, with D perhaps matching TRBD2 (5 bases). Germline V gives CDR1 SGHAT, CDR2 FQNNGV. CDR3 size: 17 residues. The ends were cut back, 3 bases at V and 4 bases at J, with 19 bases in the middle. The CDR3 DNA follows: TGTGCCAGCAGCTTCAAGAGGGTTGTTAGCCCATACAATGAGCAGTTCTTC. Translation gives CASSFKRVVSPYNEQFF.

Comments on this clone: Within the sample, other DNA sequences also encode this same CDR3. The chain employs TRBV5-1 and TRBJ2-7, with 9 bases identical to TRBD1. CDR1 SGHRS and CDR2 YFSETQ come from the germline V gene. With 0 bases clipped from V and 7 bases from J, the junction kept 5 bases outside the gene matches. The CDR3 totals 14 residues. The CDR3 nucleotides read TGCGCCAGCAGCTTGGGGACAGGGGTTTATGAGCAGTACTTC. It specifies CASSLGTGVYEQYF.

In DNA, the CDR3 is TGTGCCAGCAGTTACGTGGGAGCAGGCCACGAGCAGTACTTC. It codes for CASSYVGAGHEQYF. V and J are TRBV6-5 and TRBJ2-7, with a weak D call TRBD2 (5 bases). Trimming stripped 2 bases from V and 5 bases from J, with 13 bases between. CDR3 length equals 14 residues. Germline-derived CDR1 and CDR2 are MNHEY and SVGAGI.

The chain has TRBV14 and TRBJ2-5; 11 bases match TRBD2. Trimming cost V 0 bases and J 1 base; bases outside gene matches: 4. The germline V gene has CDR1 SGHDN and CDR2 FVKESK. The length of the CDR3 is 17 residues. CDR3 DNA sequence: TGTGCCAGCAGCCAAGATCTAGCGGGAGGACTCCAAGAGACCCAGTACTTC. It translates to CASSQDLAGGLQETQYF.